The entry below gives a single TCR beta chain sequence along with its context. Its target is unknown. In TCRdb, the 5' RACE reads were re-called with MiXCR into one record per CDR3 protein. The top ten hold approximately 20% of the sample, which has 200,000 to 300,000 distinct CDR3 sequences, around 15% seen once. This sample is drawn from a study of T-cell memory formation after mild COVID-19. Study context: Each donor largely had its own TCR clusters.

Germline loops: CDR1 SGHRS, CDR2 YFSETQ. Trimming pared 4 bases from V and 6 bases from J, leaving 13 bases between. The CDR3 spans 14 residues. Broader study findings: CD4/CD8 balance held among clones contracting day 15 to 85, and later expanders leaned CD4+. CD4+ contracting clones lay mainly in CM and EM, CD8+ ones in EMRA.

The J gene is TRBJ1-4, the V gene TRBV5-1; no reliable D call. This TCR derives from a young man who had mild COVID-19 (a few samples of this study predate the infection). Cell type and time point are not known. Sequencing was performed on PBMCs or a T cell subset sorted from them (not recorded which). The CDR3 reads CASSLRTADEKLFF. CDR3 in DNA: TGCGCCAGCAGCCTCCGGACTGCGGATGAAAAACTGTTTTTT.